The 22 T cell receptor beta chains presented below share a single source sample, sequenced in a study of cytomegalovirus exposure and HLA in healthy donors. PCR amplification relied on 60 Vbeta primers (plus 13 Jbeta primers). Profiled with immunoSEQ multiplex PCR; TCRdb holds only in-frame clones, not every one. The sample lists 110,000 to 150,000 clones, around 10% occurring once. Sequenced sample: PBMCs. These receptors came from a middle-aged man in good health and CMV-seronegative.

This rearrangement joins TRBV28 to TRBJ1-1, with 11 bases fitting TRBD1. V was pared by 4 bases and J by 7 bases, with 8 bases of the junction left unmatched. The CDR3 extends over 15 amino acids. Germline-derived CDR1 and CDR2 are MDHEN and SYDVKM. DNA of the CDR3: TGTGCCAGCAGTTCAAGGGGGACAGGGGGGGGTGAAGCTTTCTTT. Its protein product is CASSSRGTGGGEAFF.

The rearrangement joins TRBV11-2 to TRBJ2-3; tentative D call: TRBD2 (6 bases). The CDR3 extends over 14 amino acids. Trimming left V 5 bases short and J 1 base short, with 10 bases between. CDR1 is SGHAT, CDR2 FQNNGV, per germline. CDR3: CASSLGTRTDTQYF. CDR3 DNA sequence: TGTGCCAGCAGCCTCGGGACTCGCACAGATACGCAGTATTTT.

This sequence joins TRBV30 and TRBJ2-7, with D tentatively TRBD1 (5 bases). Trimming removed 0 bases at V and 5 bases at J, with 8 bases between. Germline V lookup: CDR1 GTSNPN, CDR2 SVGIG (reference sequence). CDR3 length: 12 amino acids. This chain's CDR3 is CAWSVTGHEQYF. CDR3 sequence (DNA): TGTGCCTGGAGTGTAACAGGCCACGAGCAGTACTTC. Using reference TRBV30 and TRBJ2-7 for the parts outside the CDR3, the full variable domain is SQTIHQWPATLVQPVGSPLSLECTVEGTSNPNLYWYRQAAGRGLQLLFYSVGIGQISSEVPQNLSASRPQDRQFILSSKKLLLSDSGFYLCAWSVTGHEQYFGPGTRLTVT.

The V and J genes are TRBV5-1 and TRBJ1-3; 7 nucleotides match TRBD1. The germline gives CDR1 SGHRS, CDR2 YFSETQ. This CDR3 comprises 17 residues. The J segment lost 2 bases and the V segment lost 2 bases, leaving 10 bases of the junction unmatched. The DNA for the CDR3 is TGCGCCAGCAGCTTACCCACGACAGGGTCGGCTGGAAACACCATATATTTT. It encodes CASSLPTTGSAGNTIYF.

This clone turned up a few times. This rearrangement joins TRBV25-1 to TRBJ1-3; 7 bases map to TRBD1. Trimming at V came to 8 bases and at J to 2 bases, leaving 6 bases not matched to a gene. This CDR3 spans 14 amino acids. Looked up from germline, CDR1 is MGHDK and CDR2 is SYGVNS. Here the CDR3 reads CASSDREAGNTIYF. The CDR3 bases are TGTGCCAGCTCCGACAGGGAGGCTGGAAACACCATATATTTT.

The V call is TRBV29-1, the J call TRBJ1-4, with 7 bases lining up with TRBD1. This CDR3 is 14 amino acids long. Germline V CDR1 and CDR2: SQVTM, ANQGSEA. V shed 6 bases, J shed 8 bases, and the junction held 12 bases outside the gene matches. CDR3 sequence: CSVGEGGAGEKLFF. The CDR3 region has the DNA TGCAGCGTGGGGGAAGGGGGCGCAGGGGAAAAACTGTTTTTT.

This clone was observed a handful of times. The chain has TRBV7-8 and TRBJ2-3, with 13 bases aligning to TRBD2. V was clipped by 5 bases and J by 4 bases; unmatched bases: 6. From germline, CDR1 is SGHVS and CDR2 FQNEAQ. This CDR3 is 16 amino acids long. The CDR3 sequence is CASSTPTSGGADTQYF. CDR3 sequence (DNA): TGTGCCAGCAGCACACCAACTAGCGGGGGGGCAGATACGCAGTATTTT.

This chain uses TRBV6-5 with TRBJ2-7; D gene unclear. This CDR3 region has 11 residues. Germline V CDR1 and CDR2: MNHEY, SVGAGI. The ends were cut back, 6 bases at V and 0 bases at J, with 3 bases in the middle. The CDR3 spells CASRASYEQYF. In DNA, the CDR3 is TGTGCCAGCAGGGCCTCCTACGAGCAGTACTTC.

The chain combines TRBV6-6 with TRBJ2-1; 7 bases are a match to TRBD1. Germline CDR1 MNHNY, CDR2 SVGAGI (reference sequence). The CDR3 contains 14 residues. J lost 6 bases, V lost 0 bases, and 2 bases had no gene match. CDR3: CASSYSAGGNEQFF. The CDR3 coding sequence is TGTGCCAGCAGTTACTCGGCAGGGGGCAATGAGCAGTTCTTC.

This CDR3 reads CASLAGGSYNEQFF. The CDR3 DNA reads TGTGCCAGTTTAGCGGGAGGCTCCTACAATGAGCAGTTCTTC. The chain is built from TRBV19 and TRBJ2-1, with 10 bases fitting TRBD2. Trimming took 8 bases from V and 0 from J; bases not matched to a gene: 1. The germline gives CDR1 LNHDA, CDR2 SQIVND (reference sequence). This CDR3 is built from 14 residues.

This clone has more than one count but fewer than ten. This chain links TRBV19 with TRBJ1-1, with 8 nucleotides matching TRBD1. The CDR3 length is 14 residues. V lost 5 bases to trimming and J lost 0 bases; unmatched junction nucleotides: 2. Germline V gene lookup returns CDR1 LNHDA and CDR2 SQIVND (reference sequence). Here the CDR3 reads CASSWDRMNTEAFF. The DNA of the CDR3 is TGTGCCAGTAGTTGGGACAGGATGAACACTGAAGCTTTCTTT.

The V and J genes are TRBV21-1 and TRBJ2-1; the DNA was not used to check the table's D call, TRBD2. TRBV21-1 is tagged as a pseudogene. This CDR3 is built from 20 residues. This chain's CDR3 is CASSKGRPNPVRASYNEQFF. In DNA form, the CDR3 reads TGTGCCAGCAGCAAAGGCCGTCCGAATCCAGTGAGAGCGTCCTACAATGAGCAGTTCTTC.

The chain recombines TRBV7-8 with TRBJ2-7, with 9 bases fitting TRBD2. This CDR3 is 17 amino acids long. Germline values: CDR1 SGHVS, CDR2 FQNEAQ. With V trimmed by 0 bases and J by 1 base, 7 bases remained unmatched. As DNA, the CDR3 is TGTGCCAGCAGCTTAGCAGGGACTAGCTCGTATTCCTACGAGCAGTACTTC. Encoded protein: CASSLAGTSSYSYEQYF. Variable domain in full (rest from reference TRBV7-8 and TRBJ2-7): GAGVSQSPRYKVAKRGQDVALRCDPISGHVSLFWYQQALGQGPEFLTYFQNEAQLDKSGLPSDRFFAERPEGSVSTLKIQRTQQEDSAVYLCASSLAGTSSYSYEQYFGPGTRLTVT.

The chain is built from TRBV7-2 and TRBJ1-5; no clear D gene. The ends were cut back, 1 base at V and 1 base at J, with 11 bases in the middle. This CDR3 comprises 16 residues. CDR1 and CDR2 from the germline V gene are SGHTA and FQGNSA. CDR3 bases: TGTGCCAGCAGCTTAGGGAGGGCGGCAAGCAATCAGCCCCAGCATTTT. Amino acid sequence: CASSLGRAASNQPQHF. The full variable domain, with the rest looked up from reference TRBV7-2 and TRBJ1-5, is GAGVSQSPSNKVTEKGKDVELRCDPISGHTALYWYRQSLGQGLEFLIYFQGNSAPDKSGLPSDRFSAERTGGSVSTLTIQRTQQEDSAVYLCASSLGRAASNQPQHFGDGTRLSIL.

This clone was picked up a small number of times. The chain recombines TRBV5-1 with TRBJ2-3; TRBD2 matches at 12 bases. Germline V gene data show CDR1 as SGHRS and CDR2 as YFSETQ. The CDR3 runs 17 residues. Unmatched junction bases numbered 5, after V lost 3 bases and J lost 0 bases. DNA of the CDR3: TGCGCCAGCAGCTCCCCCGGGACTAGCGGGAGCACAGATACGCAGTATTTT. Protein: CASSSPGTSGSTDTQYF.

V gene TRBV6-1 combines with J gene TRBJ1-1, with a possible D match to TRBD1 (6 bases). V gave up 6 bases and J gave up 0 bases, with 14 bases separating them. This CDR3 spans 15 amino acids. CDR1 MNHNS and CDR2 SASEGT come from the germline V gene. DNA for the CDR3: TGTGCCAGCAGCTCCTCGACAGGACTGAACACTGAAGCTTTCTTT. This encodes CASSSSTGLNTEAFF.

The J gene is TRBJ1-1, the V gene TRBV5-1; D is undetermined. The CDR3 extends over 13 amino acids. The ends were cut back, 0 bases at V and 2 bases at J, with 5 bases in the middle. The V gene's germline CDR1 is SGHRS and CDR2 YFSETQ. The DNA for the CDR3 is TGCGCCAGCAGCTTGGGGACTAACACTGAAGCTTTCTTT. Translating gives CASSLGTNTEAFF.

V gene TRBV10-1 combines with J gene TRBJ1-4; D is undetermined. This CDR3 contains 15 residues. Germline values: CDR1 WNHNN, CDR2 SYGVQD (reference sequence). V lost 0 bases, J lost 7 bases, and 12 bases lay in between. The CDR3 DNA follows: TGCGCCAGCAGTGAGTCGCGGGAAATCGGTGAAAAACTGTTTTTT. This translates into CASSESREIGEKLFF.

In its sample, this clone was seen a few times. The gene calls are TRBV5-1 and TRBJ2-3; 11 bases map to TRBD2. The germline CDR1 and CDR2 sequences are SGHRS and YFSETQ. The CDR3 runs 17 residues. The V segment lost 4 bases and the J segment 4 bases; nucleotides outside the gene matches: 11. The CDR3 here is CASSRSTSGGGADTQYF. In DNA, the CDR3 is TGCGCCAGCAGCAGGTCTACTAGCGGGGGAGGAGCAGATACGCAGTATTTT.

This clone was seen more than once but under ten times. The gene calls are TRBV30 and TRBJ1-5, with D possibly being TRBD1 (5 bases). CDR1 and CDR2 (germline): GTSNPN, SVGIG (reference sequence). Trimming stripped 1 base from V and 5 bases from J, with 9 bases between. The CDR3 length is 13 residues. For the CDR3, the DNA is TGTGCCTGGAGTGAACAGGAGTATCAGCCCCAGCATTTT. Amino acids: CAWSEQEYQPQHF.

A few counts support this clone. The gene calls are TRBV7-9 and TRBJ1-4; D is undetermined. This CDR3 contains 16 residues. CDR1 SEHNR and CDR2 FQNEAQ come from the germline V gene (reference sequence). Trimming pared 5 bases from V and 11 bases from J, leaving 24 bases between. The CDR3 DNA reads TGTGCCAGCAGCCTTGACGGAAGGTTGTTTGGAGGGAAACTGTTTTTT. Its translation is CASSLDGRLFGGKLFF.

This clone was seen only a few times. The CDR3 region has the DNA TGTGCCAGCAGCTTAGGTGGAGGCAGCTCTGGAAACACCATATATTTT. Residues: CASSLGGGSSGNTIYF. This chain joins TRBV13 and TRBJ1-3; no clear D gene. The germline V and J ends were trimmed by 0 bases and 0 bases, with 9 bases remaining between them. The length of the CDR3 is 16 residues. Germline loops: CDR1 PRHDT, CDR2 FYEKMQ (reference sequence).